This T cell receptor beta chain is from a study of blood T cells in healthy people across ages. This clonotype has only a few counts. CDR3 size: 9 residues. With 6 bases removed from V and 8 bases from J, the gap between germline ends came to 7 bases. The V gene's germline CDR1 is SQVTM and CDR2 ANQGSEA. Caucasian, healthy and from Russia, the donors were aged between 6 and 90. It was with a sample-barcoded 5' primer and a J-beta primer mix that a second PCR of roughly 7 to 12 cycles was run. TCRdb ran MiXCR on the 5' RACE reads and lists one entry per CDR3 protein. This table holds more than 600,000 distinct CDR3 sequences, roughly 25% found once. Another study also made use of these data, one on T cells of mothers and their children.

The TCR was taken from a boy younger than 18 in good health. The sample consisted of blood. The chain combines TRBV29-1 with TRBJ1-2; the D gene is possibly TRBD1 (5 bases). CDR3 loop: CSVGAGYTF. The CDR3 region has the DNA TGCAGCGTAGGGGCGGGCTACACCTTC.